These 30 T cell receptor beta chains were sequenced from one sample in a study of OX40 agonist ivuxolimab in advanced cancers. Clones were read by immunoSEQ multiplex PCR, and TCRdb kept only the in-frame ones, dropping some. The sample lists fewer than 85,000 clones; around 92% were seen once. The sample here was CD4+ or CD8+ T cells sorted from blood, taken in a trial of the OX40 agonist ivuxolimab. The receptors here all came from an adult with an advanced solid tumor such as melanoma, head and neck, liver or kidney cancer.

The chain carries TRBV18 and TRBJ1-1, with D perhaps matching TRBD1 (5 bases). V dropped 0 bases and J dropped 0 bases, with 29 bases sitting between them. The length of the CDR3 is 22 residues. Looked up from germline, CDR1 is KGHSH and CDR2 is LQKENI. The CDR3 coding sequence is TGTGCCAGCTCACCACCGTTAATCTCGGGTGGGCCAGGGAAATGGATGAACACTGAAGCTTTCTTT. It yields the protein CASSPPLISGGPGKWMNTEAFF.

The J gene is TRBJ2-1, the V gene TRBV30; 9 bases align to TRBD2. CDR1 and CDR2 (germline): GTSNPN, SVGIG (reference sequence). The length of the CDR3 is 15 residues. The junction had 13 bases not matched to a gene; V was cut back by 6 bases and J by 7 bases. As DNA, the CDR3 is TGTGCCTGCCCGGGTGGTAGCGGGAGTTTAAATGAGCAGTTCTTC. Translating it yields CACPGGSGSLNEQFF.

With respect to this clone: It is unclear where the CDR3 begins or ends on the DNA, so no DNA is shown, and the CDR3 is as TCRdb lists it. The chain joins TRBV14 to TRBJ2-2; TRBD2, as called in the table, went unchecked against the DNA. Germline V gene lookup returns CDR1 SGHDN and CDR2 FVKESK. The CDR3 comprises 13 residues, both ends counted. The CDR3 region is CASSSSGAGELFF.

Only one count was recorded for this clone. V is TRBV5-8 and J is TRBJ1-1, with TRBD1 as a possible D gene (5 bases). The V gene's germline CDR1 is SGHTS and CDR2 YDEGEE. Trimming took off 4 bases at V and 5 bases at J, with 24 bases between the two ends. The CDR3 extends over 17 amino acids. The DNA of the CDR3 is TGTGCCAGCAGCCGAGGTACTATCGGGACCGCCGGAACTGAAGCTTTCTTT. This encodes CASSRGTIGTAGTEAFF.

The V call is TRBV18, the J call TRBJ2-1, with TRBD1 as a possible D gene (6 bases). Germline-derived CDR1 and CDR2 are KGHSH and LQKENI. The V end was cut by 1 base, the J end by 2 bases, with 15 bases between. The CDR3 sequence is 17 residues long. The DNA for the CDR3 is TGTGCCAGCTCACCACTGACAGGTTTTCCTACCTACAATGAGCAGTTCTTC. Translated: CASSPLTGFPTYNEQFF. Complete variable domain (other parts from reference TRBV18 and TRBJ2-1): NAGVMQNPRHLVRRRGQEARLRCSPMKGHSHVYWYRQLPEEGLKFMVYLQKENIIDESGMPKERFSAEFPKEGPSILRIQQVVRGDSAAYFCASSPLTGFPTYNEQFFGPGTRLTVL.

The rearrangement joins TRBV28 to TRBJ2-3; TRBD2 agrees at 7 bases. The V gene's germline CDR1 is MDHEN and CDR2 SYDVKM. This CDR3 is built from 14 residues. V was clipped by 4 bases and J by 0 bases; unmatched bases: 1. CDR3 nucleotides: TGTGCCAGCAGTTATAGCGGGAGCACAGATACGCAGTATTTT. Its protein product is CASSYSGSTDTQYF.

The chain combines TRBV6-4 with TRBJ2-6; D is ambiguous. This CDR3 contains 16 residues. Trimming removed 7 bases at V and 1 base at J, with 14 bases between. Germline V lookup: CDR1 MRHNA, CDR2 SNTAGT. CDR3 region: CASTPVSVSGANVLTF. The CDR3 DNA reads TGTGCCAGCACCCCTGTGTCTGTGTCTGGGGCCAACGTCCTGACTTTC.

J is TRBJ2-2 and V is TRBV4-1, with 9 bases that match TRBD1. V lost 1 base, J lost 3 bases, and 3 bases stayed unmatched. This CDR3 spans 16 amino acids. The germline V gene has CDR1 MGHRA and CDR2 YSYEKL. CDR3 sequence: CASSQAQGADTGELFF. The CDR3 DNA is TGCGCCAGCAGCCAAGCACAGGGGGCGGACACCGGGGAGCTGTTTTTT.

This clone has a single count. The chain carries TRBV7-9 and TRBJ2-6; the D gene is possibly TRBD1 (6 bases). The CDR3 contains 19 residues. V lost 5 bases and J lost 1, with 21 bases in between. Germline CDR1 is SEHNR and CDR2 is FQNEAQ (reference sequence). This chain's CDR3 is CASSPLTGAPQSGANVLTF. The DNA of the CDR3 is TGTGCCAGCAGCCCGCTGACAGGAGCCCCGCAGTCTGGGGCCAACGTCCTGACTTTC.

The gene calls are TRBV7-9 and TRBJ1-2, with no clear D. The germline gives CDR1 SEHNR, CDR2 FQNEAQ (reference sequence). The CDR3 contains 13 residues. The germline V and J ends were trimmed by 5 bases and 2 bases, with 9 bases remaining between them. CDR3 amino acids: CASSPVENYGYTF. CDR3 sequence (DNA): TGTGCCAGCAGCCCAGTGGAGAACTATGGCTACACCTTC. Full variable domain (outside the CDR3, taken from reference TRBV7-9 and TRBJ1-2): DTGVSQNPRHKITKRGQNVTFRCDPISEHNRLYWYRQTLGQGPEFLTYFQNEAQLEKSRLLSDRFSAERPKGSFSTLEIQRTEQGDSAMYLCASSPVENYGYTFGSGTRLTVV.

The chain couples TRBV6-1 to TRBJ2-1, with D perhaps matching TRBD2 (6 bases). Germline CDR1 is MNHNS and CDR2 is SASEGT. Trimming left V 3 bases short and J 5 bases short, with 23 bases between. The CDR3 totals 18 residues. In nucleotides, the CDR3 is TGTGCCAGCAGTGACCCCTTTCCTACTAGCTTCCGCGACAATGAGCAGTTCTTC. Protein: CASSDPFPTSFRDNEQFF.

The chain carries TRBV7-8 and TRBJ2-4, with no clear D. This CDR3 has 14 residues. With 0 bases removed from V and 6 bases from J, the gap between germline ends came to 9 bases. The V gene's germline CDR1 is SGHVS and CDR2 FQNEAQ. For the CDR3, the DNA is TGTGCCAGCAGCTTAGCCAGCGATGCAAACATTCAGTACTTC. It specifies CASSLASDANIQYF.

This chain connects TRBV5-1 to TRBJ2-5; TRBD1 matches 11 bases. This CDR3 contains 14 residues. Germline values: CDR1 SGHRS, CDR2 YFSETQ. The V and J ends lost 3 bases and 7 bases, in that order; junction bases with no gene match: 5. CDR3 region: CASSSGQGVGTQYF. The CDR3 DNA is TGCGCCAGCAGCTCGGGACAGGGGGTAGGGACCCAGTACTTC.

The chain links TRBV7-2 to TRBJ2-1; TRBD2 matches at 7 bases. The CDR3 spans 16 residues. Losses at the gene ends were 1 base for V and 3 bases for J; bases not matched to a gene: 6. From germline, CDR1 is SGHTA and CDR2 FQGNSA. In DNA form, the CDR3 reads TGTGCCAGCAGCTTAGTTTCTAGCGGAAACTACAATGAGCAGTTCTTC. Protein sequence: CASSLVSSGNYNEQFF.

The chain carries TRBV19 and TRBJ1-5; possible D gene TRBD1, 5 bases. The CDR3 totals 14 residues. Trimming pared 7 bases from V and 4 bases from J, leaving 14 bases between. CDR1 and CDR2 (germline): LNHDA, SQIVND (reference sequence). The DNA of the CDR3 is TGTGCCAGTAACAGAGGGGCGAGGAATCAGCCCCAGCATTTT. Amino acid sequence: CASNRGARNQPQHF.

As DNA, the CDR3 is TGTGCCAGCAGTGCCGGACCTACGGAGGGGGAGGCCCAGTACTTC. Protein sequence: CASSAGPTEGEAQYF. The rearrangement uses TRBV6-1 and TRBJ2-5, with D possibly being TRBD1 or TRBD2 (6 bases each). The germline V gene has CDR1 MNHNS and CDR2 SASEGT. V was pared by 4 bases and J by 9 bases, with 21 bases between. The CDR3 spans 15 residues.

CDR3: CASSATAYWVRRETQYF. The CDR3 nucleotides are TGTGCCAGCAGTGCAACCGCCTATTGGGTTCGTCGGGAGACCCAGTACTTC. The chain recombines TRBV6-4 with TRBJ2-5; D ambiguous. There are 17 residues in the CDR3. The ends were cut back, 4 bases at V and 5 bases at J, with 23 bases in the middle. Germline lookup yields CDR1 MRHNA and CDR2 SNTAGT.

The V and J genes are TRBV25-1 and TRBJ2-7; 12 bases agree with TRBD2. Trimming cost V 8 bases and J 2 bases; bases outside gene matches: 4. Germline lookup yields CDR1 MGHDK and CDR2 SYGVNS. This CDR3 is built from 14 residues. The CDR3 spells CASASGRAPYEQYF. In nucleotides, the CDR3 is TGTGCCAGCGCTAGCGGGAGGGCCCCCTACGAGCAGTACTTC.

CDR3 loop: CASSTSPDNEQFF. The CDR3 DNA reads TGTGCCAGCAGTACTAGCCCGGACAATGAGCAGTTCTTC. This chain joins TRBV6-5 and TRBJ2-1; tentative D call: TRBD2 (6 bases). CDR1 and CDR2 (germline): MNHEY, SVGAGI. With 5 bases removed from V and 5 bases from J, the gap between germline ends came to 10 bases. The CDR3 sequence is 13 residues long.

The CDR3 DNA reads TGTGCCAGCAGCGTAGGGGGAGGGCTCGCCTACGAGCAGTACTTC. It is translated as CASSVGGGLAYEQYF. The V and J genes are TRBV9 and TRBJ2-7, with 7 bases identical to TRBD2. Losses at the gene ends were 0 bases for V and 2 bases for J; bases not matched to a gene: 5. CDR1 is SGDLS, CDR2 YYNGEE, per germline. The CDR3 loop spans 15 amino acids.

The chain carries TRBV11-2 and TRBJ2-1; perhaps TRBD2 as D (6 bases). V lost 7 bases and J 3 bases, leaving 13 bases between the germline ends. The CDR3 contains 14 residues. Germline CDR1 reads SGHAT; CDR2 reads FQNNGV. CDR3: CASTAAGSYNEQFF. DNA for the CDR3: TGTGCCAGCACCGCAGCCGGGAGCTACAATGAGCAGTTCTTC.

The rearrangement uses TRBV7-2 and TRBJ2-3; D possibly corresponds to TRBD2 (6 bases). Trimming cost V 5 bases and J 6 bases, with 24 bases left between them. CDR1 SGHTA and CDR2 FQGNSA come from the germline V gene. The CDR3 length is 17 residues. This CDR3 is CASSPSTLEGGGDTQYF. Here the CDR3 DNA reads TGTGCCAGCAGCCCCTCCACCTTGGAGGGAGGCGGGGATACGCAGTATTTT.

J is TRBJ2-5 and V is TRBV9, with 7 bases fitting TRBD1. The CDR3 consists of 15 residues. J was trimmed by 0 bases and V by 3 bases; bases with no gene match: 5. Per germline, CDR1 SGDLS and CDR2 YYNGEE. For the CDR3, the DNA is TGTGCCAGCAGCGCTTTGGGGACAGACCAAGAGACCCAGTACTTC. Protein: CASSALGTDQETQYF.

The chain has TRBV4-2 and TRBJ2-3, with 7 bases lining up with TRBD2. CDR3 size: 15 residues. Germline V lookup: CDR1 LGHNA, CDR2 YNFKEQ. The junction had 6 bases not matched to a gene; V was cut back by 0 bases and J by 6 bases. Here the CDR3 reads CASSQDTRGGDTQYF. The CDR3 DNA sequence: TGTGCCAGCAGCCAAGATACTAGGGGAGGGGATACGCAGTATTTT.

Notes on this clone: Other DNA sequences in the same sample also yield this CDR3. V is TRBV18 and J is TRBJ2-7, with D perhaps TRBD1 (6 bases). V lost 4 bases to trimming and J lost 3 bases, with 10 bases between them. From germline, CDR1 is KGHSH and CDR2 LQKENI. This CDR3 is 13 amino acids long. CDR3 coding DNA: TGTGCCAGCTCACTCAGGGGCAGCTACGAGCAGTACTTC. Translated: CASSLRGSYEQYF.

This chain joins TRBV28 and TRBJ1-2; 7 bases line up with TRBD1. CDR1 and CDR2 from the germline V gene are MDHEN and SYDVKM. Germline trimming cut 8 bases from V and 4 bases from J; bases unmatched to any gene: 7. This CDR3 is built from 13 residues. CDR3 amino acids: CASQTGASYGYTF. DNA of the CDR3: TGTGCCAGCCAAACAGGGGCCAGCTATGGCTACACCTTC.

This chain connects TRBV6-1 to TRBJ2-5; the D is unclear. The CDR3 contains 16 residues. Trimming took off 1 base at V and 0 bases at J, with 12 bases between the two ends. Germline values: CDR1 MNHNS, CDR2 SASEGT. The CDR3 region has the DNA TGTGCCAGCAGTGAAGGACTTTCAGCCTACCAAGAGACCCAGTACTTC. It yields the protein CASSEGLSAYQETQYF.

The table lists this clone with a count of one. The rearrangement uses TRBV19 and TRBJ1-1; tentatively, D is TRBD1 (5 bases). The germline V and J ends were trimmed by 6 bases and 0 bases, with 11 bases remaining between them. Per germline, CDR1 LNHDA and CDR2 SQIVND (reference sequence). This CDR3 has 14 amino acids. The chain's CDR3 is CASSTGRMNTEAFF. The CDR3 DNA reads as TGTGCCAGTAGCACGGGACGTATGAACACTGAAGCTTTCTTT.

The chain carries TRBV6-1 and TRBJ2-7, with D perhaps TRBD2 (5 bases). The CDR3 runs 14 residues. In germline, CDR1 is MNHNS, CDR2 SASEGT. V lost 4 bases and J 2 bases, leaving 12 bases between the germline ends. The CDR3: CASSVWERTYEQYF. The CDR3, as DNA: TGTGCCAGCAGTGTATGGGAGAGGACCTACGAGCAGTACTTC.

This chain uses TRBV25-1 with TRBJ2-1; a possible D gene is TRBD2 (5 bases). V lost 7 bases and J lost 7, with 20 bases in between. CDR3 length: 15 amino acids. Germline CDR1 MGHDK, CDR2 SYGVNS. CDR3 region: CASTLDWAPGNEQFF. The CDR3 bases are TGTGCCAGCACCCTAGACTGGGCCCCGGGGAATGAGCAGTTCTTC.